Below, one TCR beta chain is given with its context. No antigen is known for it. The sample is drawn from a study of T cell clusters in autoimmune cytopenias (dated 2019 in TCRdb). Background on the whole study: TRB sequencing reached a median depth of roughly 52,000 reads per sample and yielded a median of about 2,500 distinct TRB clonotypes per sample. Peripheral blood TRB and IGH repertoires were sequenced in autoimmune cytopenia patients at active disease and during treatment follow-up, alongside healthy, CLL and autoimmune hepatitis controls. The study aimed to test whether autoimmune cytopenia patients carry a disease-specific immune repertoire signature usable as a blood-based biomarker. Overall study results and their limits: The GLIPH analysis suggested a lack of physiological T cell clusters in primary autoimmune cytopenia patients, since 51 clusters were exclusive to healthy donors whereas more than 15 were exclusive to patients. Compared with active autoimmune hepatitis patients, healthy donors had almost three times as many exclusive TRB clusters, a finding consistent with an autoimmunity-wide signature. The T cell clusters were only ever defined in silico, so experimental validation of their functional role was still needed. Shifts in the TRB repertoire, including less even repertoires in secondary cytopenia and CLL, were mostly a reflection of lymphoma bias and not of autoimmunity. The cluster-lack signature was not observed for secondary cytopenia versus CLL, as the signature was apparently masked by the dominant lymphoma-associated repertoire.

From cysteine to phenylalanine, the CDR3 is 20 amino acids long. There is no recorded DNA. Reading the germline V gene (reference sequence) gives CDR1 SEHNR and CDR2 FQNEAQ. TRB rearrangements were amplified by multiplex PCR following a touch-down protocol, with the TRB-A and TRB-B primer pools mixed in one tube. Two consecutive PCR reactions with Phusion HS II polymerase added Illumina adapters and sample indices to the amplicons. After gel purification with the NucleoSpin Gel and PCR Clean-up kit, the amplicons were quantified by Qubit and checked for quality on an Agilent 2100 Bioanalyzer. Libraries were sequenced on an Illumina MiSeq using 600-cycle, single-indexed, paired-end runs. In the authors' own workflow: MiXCR version 2.1.12, together with the default MiXCR reference library, was used to align and assemble the TRB reads. Each unique CDR3 nucleotide sequence defined a clone, and only productive sequences with at least two reads were analysed. Repertoire diversity was assessed with alpha-parameterized diversity profiles (alpha 0 to 5), including the Shannon (alpha 1) and Simpson (alpha 2) indices, which were computed with an R script. The tcR package was used to compute combinatorial TRB VJ usage, and cohorts were compared on this usage by principal component analysis with ade4. TCRbeta CDR3s were clustered with GLIPH on cohort pairs matched by age and read depth, and cluster frequencies were compared by Wilcoxon test. Once TCRdb had reprocessed the reads, it stored one entry per CDR3 protein sequence and supplied no DNA. TCRdb's processing, not the study's, gives the V and J calls here. The sample table on file contains a few thousand distinct CDR3 sequences. Of the sample, roughly 20% is held by the ten largest clones.

Per sample, 250 ng of peripheral blood genomic DNA, approximately 41,000 genome equivalents, was used for TRB amplification. The receptor was derived from a human donor with an autoimmune cytopenia or autoimmune hepatitis (not recorded which). Sequenced input: peripheral blood. The rearrangement combines TRBV7-9 with TRBJ2-2; as DNA is missing, the TRBD1 call by TCRdb cannot be tested. The CDR3 here reads CASSLDRGQATVLDTGELFF.